This is a list of T cell receptor beta chains from one sample in a study of cytomegalovirus exposure and HLA in healthy donors. Produced via immunoSEQ multiplex PCR; TCRdb's table is partial and in-frame only. The table includes approximately 160,000 clones, over 70% detected once. Sequenced sample: PBMCs. These receptors all stem from a man in his forties or fifties in good health and CMV-seropositive. CDR3s include the opening cysteine and the closing phenylalanine or tryptophan. Not all rows give a size; the values are once, few, many and, for expanded clones, a class.

V	J	size	CDR3
TRBV30	TRBJ1-1	-	CAWSVNRGTEAFF
TRBV11-3	TRBJ2-1	-	CASSPRGPSYNEQFF
TRBV5-1	TRBJ2-2	once	CASSWTKDPGQELNTGELFF
TRBV4-2	TRBJ2-1	-	CASSQESVAERLGNEQFF
TRBV29-1	TRBJ2-5	-	CSVEDPVAGGAQETQYF
TRBV29-1	TRBJ2-2	-	CSVQGVRGRLNTGELFF
TRBV7-2	TRBJ2-1	-	CASSGLGLAGGRGNEQFF
TRBV30	TRBJ2-1	-	CAWSTSTTSGLRNEQFF
TRBV18	TRBJ1-1	-	CASSPLSQGNTEAFF
TRBV9	TRBJ2-5	once	CASSPFTGTRETQYF
TRBV30	TRBJ2-5	-	CAWSVPQATQYF
TRBV11-2	TRBJ1-5	-	CASSLVAGWSNQPQHF
TRBV7-9	TRBJ1-1	-	CASSLTDNTEAFF
TRBV15	TRBJ1-2	-	CATSTDNNYGYTF
TRBV30	TRBJ1-3	-	CAWAGGGLGNTIYF
TRBV4-1	TRBJ1-5	-	CASSQGGVQPQHF
TRBV5-1	TRBJ2-2	few	CASSFRGHTDTGELFF
TRBV7-9	TRBJ2-7	-	CASSFSAGGYGEQYF
TRBV5-1	TRBJ2-2	-	CASSRVGLSNTGELFF
TRBV19	TRBJ1-1	-	CASSIAVMNTEAFF
TRBV5-4	TRBJ2-7	-	CASSFSGSYEQYF
TRBV30	TRBJ1-2	-	CAREEGGNYGYTF
TRBV28	TRBJ1-6	-	CASSRYGVDNSPLHF
TRBV6-4	TRBJ1-2	-	CASSAMGGGNYGYTF
TRBV19	TRBJ1-2	-	CASSIVADNYGYTF
TRBV30	TRBJ2-3	-	CAWSVRGSTDTQYF
TRBV28	TRBJ1-2	-	CASNVPLDRRYYTF
TRBV7-8	TRBJ2-7	-	CASSLGGRSYEQYF
TRBV9	TRBJ1-1	-	CASSGGNFPTRGTEAFF
TRBV29-1	TRBJ2-1	-	CSVDWLAGYNEQFF
TRBV28	TRBJ1-2	-	CASSDRRQGGGYTF
TRBV28	TRBJ1-2	-	CASSWGVSYGYTF
TRBV5-1	TRBJ1-4	-	CASTPGGNIGNEKLFF
TRBV5-6	TRBJ1-2	-	CASRLQGDYGYTF
TRBV29-1	TRBJ2-7	once	CSIQGRPDEQYF
TRBV27	TRBJ1-2	-	CASSPPWTGGNYGYTF
TRBV6-5	TRBJ2-3	once	CASSYGGGGQADTQYF
TRBV27	TRBJ1-1	-	CASSPRVGTEAFF
TRBV28	TRBJ1-2	few	CASSLGQKRGYGYTF
TRBV21-1	TRBJ2-1	few	CASSKPWWGLGLNEQFF
TRBV5-5	TRBJ1-4	-	CASSSEGQGFEKLFF
TRBV29-1	TRBJ1-2	-	CSGGGHNYGYTF
TRBV4-3	TRBJ2-1	few	CASSHQGAPEQFF
TRBV28	TRBJ2-7	-	CASSPPGQGPSYEQYF
TRBV25-1	TRBJ2-3	-	CAIPYLGAQYF
TRBV6-5	TRBJ2-4	-	CASSSQGRDIQYF
TRBV4-1	TRBJ2-5	-	CASQRRGGSGKETQYF
TRBV29-1	TRBJ2-3	-	CSVGGSIVSPTDTQYF
TRBV27	TRBJ1-1	-	CATASGIIPHTEAFF
TRBV30	TRBJ2-1	-	CAWSRGRGSSYNEQFF
TRBV28	TRBJ2-1	-	CASSSPVAGANNEQFF
TRBV2	TRBJ1-1	-	CASEAGIEAFF
TRBV27	TRBJ2-2	-	CASKSVGELFF
TRBV7-3	TRBJ2-7	-	CASSSGQNSEQYF